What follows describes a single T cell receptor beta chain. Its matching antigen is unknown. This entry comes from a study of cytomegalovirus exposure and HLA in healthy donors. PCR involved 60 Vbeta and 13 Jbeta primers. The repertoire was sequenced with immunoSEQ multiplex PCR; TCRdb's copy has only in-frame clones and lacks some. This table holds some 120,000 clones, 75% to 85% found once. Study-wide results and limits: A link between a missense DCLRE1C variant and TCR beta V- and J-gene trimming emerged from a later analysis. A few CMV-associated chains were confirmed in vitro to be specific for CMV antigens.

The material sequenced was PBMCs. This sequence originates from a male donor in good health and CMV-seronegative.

The CDR3 spells CASSARGRFYGYTF. CDR3 nucleotide sequence: TGTGCCAGCAGTGCCAGGGGGCGCTTCTATGGCTACACCTTC. The rearrangement joins TRBV6-1 to TRBJ1-2, with 8 bases aligning to TRBD1. The V gene's germline CDR1 is MNHNS and CDR2 SASEGT. The V gene end was trimmed by 4 bases and the J gene end by 4 bases; junction bases not matched to a gene: 5. The CDR3 runs 14 residues.